The rows below give T cell receptor beta chains drawn from one sample of a study of vaccination effects on CD4 cells after COVID-19. Only in-frame clones appear in the TCRdb table, and some are missing; sequencing was by immunoSEQ multiplex PCR. The sample lists 11,000 to 15,000 clones; 80% were seen once. No antigen has been assigned to these receptors. This specimen was CD4+ T cells from PBMCs cultured with SARS-CoV-2 spike peptides, taken after COVID-19 vaccination. The receptors come from a human donor who had a prior SARS-CoV-2 infection. CDR3s include the opening cysteine and the closing phenylalanine or tryptophan. A D gene is named only where the DNA matches it firmly.

>TRBV2|TRBD1|TRBJ1-3
CASSLQGPGNTIYF
>TRBV14|TRBD1|TRBJ1-2
CASSQGQGYGYTF
>TRBV11-2|TRBD1|TRBJ1-5
CASSSGQGAGSNQPQHF
>TRBV24-1|NA|TRBJ2-3
CATSDKTEPLDTQYF
>TRBV9|NA|TRBJ1-4
CASSVGGLNEKLFF
>TRBV9|TRBD2|TRBJ2-1
CASSRTGTSGDEQFF
>TRBV9|TRBD1|TRBJ1-5
CASSAGGQPNQPQHF
>TRBV6-5|TRBD1|TRBJ2-2
CASSFTGGNTGELFF
>TRBV7-8|NA|TRBJ2-7
CASSSPGRRTYEQYF
>TRBV6-6|TRBD1|TRBJ2-5
CAGSEGARETQYF
>TRBV2|TRBD1|TRBJ1-4
CASCSGTANEKLFF
>TRBV7-9|TRBD2|TRBJ2-4
CASSKPTGGVGENIQYF
>TRBV18|NA|TRBJ2-5
CASSRQQETQYF
>TRBV5-6|NA|TRBJ1-2
CASSLARSSVKGFF
>TRBV5-1|NA|TRBJ1-1
CASTRGGEGSPEAFF
>TRBV2|NA|TRBJ2-4
CASSEEGPSGIQYF
>TRBV7-2|NA|TRBJ1-2
CASSLGGRSGRYHYGYTF
>TRBV18|NA|TRBJ1-1
CASSPRMDINTEAFF
>TRBV7-9|TRBD2|TRBJ2-5
CASVPGLALETQYF
>TRBV7-2|NA|TRBJ2-5
CASSFNRRETQYF
>TRBV7-8|NA|TRBJ1-4
CASSSRSLDEKLFF
>TRBV29-1|NA|TRBJ1-2
CSVEGSFGGANYGYTF
>TRBV20-1|NA|TRBJ1-2
CSASSGGTNYDYTF
>TRBV7-2|NA|TRBJ2-7
CASSLDRVSYEQYF
>TRBV10-3|NA|TRBJ1-2
CAINGPEGGYTF
>TRBV6-5|TRBD1|TRBJ1-1
CASTTGGARVTEAFF
>TRBV5-1|NA|TRBJ2-2
CASSLEPHTGELFF
>TRBV14|TRBD2|TRBJ2-3
CASSLWDYTDTQYF
>TRBV11-3|TRBD2|TRBJ2-7
CASSLVPTSGGLYEQYF
>TRBV10-3|NA|TRBJ1-2
CAISGFGDMEDPNYGYTF
>TRBV2|TRBD1|TRBJ2-7
CASSESRGPYEQYF
>TRBV5-1|NA|TRBJ1-6
CASSLASSPLHF
>TRBV18|NA|TRBJ2-1
CASSPMRDYNEQFF
>TRBV5-4|NA|TRBJ2-5
CASSLYSKETQYF
>TRBV5-4|NA|TRBJ2-3
CASSLGQTISLMHTQYF
>TRBV7-9|TRBD2|TRBJ2-3
CASSFPWRGARTDTQYF
>TRBV3-1/TRBV3-2|NA|TRBJ1-4
CASSPVGTTNEKLFF
>TRBV7-2|NA|TRBJ2-3
CASSLGAVNTDTQYF
>TRBV6-5|NA|TRBJ2-3
CASSYSASPSTDTQYF
>TRBV24-1|NA|TRBJ2-2
CATSDALGSSTGELFF
>TRBV12-3/TRBV12-4|NA|TRBJ2-3
CASSPLRGPQYF
>TRBV6-6|NA|TRBJ2-5
CASTPPGTETQYF
>TRBV7-9|NA|TRBJ1-2
CASSLDLNYGYTF
>TRBV2|NA|TRBJ1-2
CASEGGRGRVRNGYTF
>TRBV4-2|NA|TRBJ2-7
CASSQGRREQEQYF
>TRBV4-2|NA|TRBJ2-1
CASSDEGNEQFF
>TRBV5-4|NA|TRBJ1-2
CASSLGPGANYGYTF
>TRBV4-2|NA|TRBJ2-1
CASSQVGRLLGEQFF
>TRBV5-8|NA|TRBJ1-2
CASSLVRDVSGYTF